The 26 T cell receptor beta chains listed next were all sequenced from one sample in a study of blood T cell repertoires in COVID-19. TCRdb's copy holds only in-frame clones and misses some; the assay was immunoSEQ multiplex PCR. The sample has about 310,000 clones; 90% are singletons. Specimen: peripheral blood. Source of these receptors: a woman aged 40-49 years with COVID-19, enrolled during active disease.

The rearrangement uses TRBV10-3 and TRBJ2-1; no clear D gene. The CDR3 totals 13 residues. CDR1 and CDR2 from the germline V gene are ENHRY and SYGVKD. The V end was cut by 8 bases, the J end by 7 bases, with 15 bases between. CDR3 amino acids: CAIQPAGGNEQFF. DNA of the CDR3: TGTGCCATCCAGCCGGCCGGCGGAAATGAGCAGTTCTTC.

J is TRBJ1-4 and V is TRBV5-1, with 8 bases aligning to TRBD1. This CDR3 has 16 residues. V lost 4 bases and J lost 8; bases outside the gene matches: 13. CDR1 and CDR2 (germline): SGHRS, YFSETQ. This chain's CDR3 is CASSGGTGGGREKLFF. The CDR3 coding sequence is TGCGCCAGCAGCGGTGGGACAGGCGGGGGAAGGGAAAAACTGTTTTTT.

V usage is TRBV6-6 and J usage is TRBJ2-2; 11 bases match TRBD2. V shed 5 bases, J shed 3 bases, and the junction held 2 bases outside the gene matches. Germline V gives CDR1 MNHNY, CDR2 SVGAGI (reference sequence). The CDR3 loop spans 15 amino acids. CDR3 residues: CASSGTSGYTGELFF. CDR3 nucleotides: TGTGCCAGCAGTGGGACTAGCGGATACACCGGGGAGCTGTTTTTT.

About this clone itself: In the same sample, other DNA sequences code for this CDR3. The chain has TRBV18 and TRBJ1-3; D unresolved. The germline CDR1 and CDR2 sequences are KGHSH and LQKENI. V shed 3 bases and J shed 0 bases, with 6 bases lying between them. This CDR3 region has 14 residues. The CDR3 nucleotides are TGTGCCAGCTCACCGGGGAGCTCTGGAAACACCATATATTTT. Protein product: CASSPGSSGNTIYF.

The genes are TRBV5-4 and TRBJ1-1, with D unresolved. V was shortened by 0 bases and J by 10 bases, with 10 bases between the two germline ends. The germline CDR1 and CDR2 sequences are SGHNT and YYREEE (reference sequence). This CDR3 is built from 12 residues. CDR3 protein: CASSLADKLAFF. CDR3 nucleotides: TGTGCCAGCAGCTTGGCTGACAAGTTAGCTTTCTTT. Complete variable domain (other parts from reference TRBV5-4 and TRBJ1-1): ETGVTQSPTHLIKTRGQQVTLRCSSQSGHNTVSWYQQALGQGPQFIFQYYREEENGRGNFPPRFSGLQFPNYSSELNVNALELDDSALYLCASSLADKLAFFGQGTRLTVV.

The sample holds one count of this clone. The chain links TRBV10-3 to TRBJ1-5; possible D gene TRBD1, 6 bases. The CDR3 has 15 residues. Between the trimmed V and J ends, which lost 4 bases and 5 bases, there was a span of 15 bases. Looked up from germline, CDR1 is ENHRY and CDR2 is SYGVKD. The CDR3 region has the DNA TGTGCCATCAGTGGCCGAAGGGGGGGCGATCAGCCCCAGCATTTT. Amino acids: CAISGRRGGDQPQHF.

The V and J genes are TRBV7-2 and TRBJ1-6; 9 bases match TRBD1. Trimming took 4 bases from V and 8 from J; bases not matched to a gene: 3. The length of the CDR3 is 14 residues. CDR1 and CDR2 (germline): SGHTA, FQGNSA. As DNA, the CDR3 is TGTGCCAGCAGCTACCGGGACAGGGATTCACCCCTCCACTTT. This sequence encodes CASSYRDRDSPLHF. Together with reference TRBV7-2 and TRBJ1-6, the CDR3 gives the full variable domain: GAGVSQSPSNKVTEKGKDVELRCDPISGHTALYWYRQSLGQGLEFLIYFQGNSAPDKSGLPSDRFSAERTGGSVSTLTIQRTQQEDSAVYLCASSYRDRDSPLHFGNGTRLTVT.

The chain couples TRBV27 to TRBJ1-2; 9 nucleotides align to TRBD1. Germline loops: CDR1 MNHEY, CDR2 SMNVEV (reference sequence). Losses at the gene ends were 5 bases for V and 2 bases for J; bases not matched to a gene: 6. This CDR3 has 15 amino acids. The CDR3 loop reads CASSPGQGWNYGYTF. In DNA, the CDR3 is TGTGCCAGCAGTCCGGGACAGGGTTGGAACTATGGCTACACCTTC.

The rearrangement links TRBV19 to TRBJ1-6; 7 bases align to TRBD1. Germline lookup yields CDR1 LNHDA and CDR2 SQIVND (reference sequence). Trimming took 8 bases from V and 13 from J; bases not matched to a gene: 11. This CDR3 region has 13 residues. CDR3 loop: CASRQKGGAPLHF. The CDR3 nucleotides read TGTGCCAGTCGACAGAAAGGGGGCGCGCCCCTCCACTTT.

V and J are TRBV6-5 and TRBJ1-5; perhaps TRBD1 as D (5 bases). CDR1 MNHEY and CDR2 SVGAGI come from the germline V gene. V was trimmed by 8 bases and J by 5 bases, leaving 13 bases between them. The CDR3 runs 13 residues. Here the CDR3 DNA reads TGTGCCAGCGGGGAGGGGAGCGATCAGCCCCAGCATTTT. It codes for CASGEGSDQPQHF.

The chain joins TRBV6-5 to TRBJ2-4; no firm D call. The CDR3 length is 15 residues. CDR1 is MNHEY, CDR2 SVGAGI, per germline. Trimming stripped 6 bases from V and 0 bases from J, with 12 bases between. The chain's CDR3 is CASRTLTLAKNIQYF. Written as DNA, the CDR3 is TGTGCCAGCAGGACCTTGACACTAGCCAAAAACATTCAGTACTTC.

The chain couples TRBV29-1 to TRBJ1-2; no clear D gene. Trimming removed 0 bases from V and 3 bases from J, with 17 bases in between. The germline CDR1 and CDR2 sequences are SQVTM and ANQGSEA. This CDR3 spans 16 amino acids. The DNA for the CDR3 is TGCAGCGTTGAAGACCTCACCCTAGAAAAAGACTATGGCTACACCTTC. Translated: CSVEDLTLEKDYGYTF.

The rearrangement links TRBV6-5 to TRBJ1-6, with 7 bases matching TRBD1. The CDR3 runs 14 residues. Trimming at V came to 6 bases and at J to 6 bases, leaving 5 bases not matched to a gene. Germline V gene lookup returns CDR1 MNHEY and CDR2 SVGAGI. The CDR3 nucleotides read TGTGCCAGCAGCGGGACAGTTCCTAATTCACCCCTCCACTTT. Amino acids: CASSGTVPNSPLHF.

This chain uses TRBV27 with TRBJ1-4; tentative D call: TRBD1 (6 bases). The CDR3 is made up of 16 amino acids. Germline V lookup: CDR1 MNHEY, CDR2 SMNVEV (reference sequence). Trimming shortened V by 5 bases and J by 2 bases, and 15 bases separated the two germline ends. DNA of the CDR3: TGTGCCAGCAGTCCAGGGACAATATGGACTAATGAAAAACTGTTTTTT. Protein: CASSPGTIWTNEKLFF.

This clone was recorded a few times. V is TRBV7-9 and J is TRBJ2-7, with 8 bases fitting TRBD1. Germline CDR1 and CDR2: SEHNR and FQNEAQ (reference sequence). V gave up 5 bases and J gave up 5 bases; unmatched junction bases: 11. The CDR3 is 15 residues long. This CDR3 reads CASSPISLTGDEQYF. The CDR3 nucleotides read TGTGCCAGCAGCCCTATCAGCCTGACAGGGGACGAGCAGTACTTC.

The V and J genes are TRBV19 and TRBJ2-3; D unresolved. V was clipped by 1 base and J by 7 bases, with 12 bases between them. From germline, CDR1 is LNHDA and CDR2 SQIVND (reference sequence). The CDR3 has 14 amino acids. In DNA, the CDR3 is TGTGCCAGTAGTATAGTAGGCAGGCCCTATACGCAGTATTTT. Translating it yields CASSIVGRPYTQYF.

The chain has TRBV15 and TRBJ2-1; 12 positions agree with TRBD2. V lost 11 bases to trimming and J lost 8 bases; unmatched junction nucleotides: 13. Germline CDR1 and CDR2: LNHNV and YYDKDF (reference sequence). CDR3 length: 15 residues. In nucleotides, the CDR3 is TGTGCCGCGGCCCGACTAGCGGGGGAGGACCATGAGCAGTTCTTC. Translation: CAAARLAGEDHEQFF.

The V call is TRBV6-6, the J call TRBJ2-7; TRBD1 matches 7 bases. The junction had 5 bases not matched to a gene; V was cut back by 10 bases and J by 2 bases. The germline V gene has CDR1 MNHNY and CDR2 SVGAGI (reference sequence). This CDR3 is built from 12 residues. The CDR3 is CATRQGPYEQYF. CDR3 DNA sequence: TGTGCCACGCGACAGGGCCCCTACGAGCAGTACTTC.

The rearrangement joins TRBV18 to TRBJ2-2; possibly TRBD1 for D (6 bases). Germline V lookup: CDR1 KGHSH, CDR2 LQKENI. The CDR3 length is 15 residues. Trimming cost V 2 bases and J 1 base, with 8 bases left between them. The CDR3 DNA follows: TGTGCCAGCTCACCATTGACAGGGAACACCGGGGAGCTGTTTTTT. This sequence encodes CASSPLTGNTGELFF.

This sequence joins TRBV28 and TRBJ1-1; 8 bases are shared with TRBD1. Germline CDR1 and CDR2: MDHEN and SYDVKM. CDR3 length: 15 residues. V was pared by 1 base and J by 1 base, with 2 bases of the junction left unmatched. CDR3: CASSLYGTGNTEAFF. The CDR3 DNA follows: TGTGCCAGCAGTTTATATGGGACAGGGAACACTGAAGCTTTCTTT.

The rearrangement links TRBV18 to TRBJ1-2, with 9 bases lining up with TRBD1. The CDR3 contains 17 residues. CDR1 and CDR2 from the germline V gene are KGHSH and LQKENI. V dropped 3 bases and J dropped 8; count of bases not matched to a gene: 16. Here the CDR3 DNA reads TGTGCCAGCTCACCCAAGGACAGGGGTATAACTATTGGAGGCTACACCTTC. This gives the protein CASSPKDRGITIGGYTF.

V gene TRBV12-3 or TRBV12-4 combines with J gene TRBJ1-2, with D tentatively TRBD1 (6 bases). V gave up 6 bases and J gave up 8 bases, with 16 bases separating them. This CDR3 region has 13 residues. The CDR3 here is CASRGDRSHGYTF. CDR3 nucleotide sequence: TGTGCCAGCAGGGGAGACAGGTCTCACGGCTACACCTTC.

This chain links TRBV30 with TRBJ1-6; the D is unclear. This CDR3 is 12 amino acids long. The germline V gene has CDR1 GTSNPN and CDR2 SVGIG (reference sequence). Trimming left V 4 bases short and J 5 bases short, with 6 bases between. CDR3 region: CAWTRDNSPLHF. In DNA, the CDR3 is TGTGCCTGGACGAGGGATAATTCACCCCTCCACTTT.

The chain carries TRBV7-3 and TRBJ2-1; 7 bases are a match to TRBD1. The V gene's germline CDR1 is SGHTA and CDR2 FQGTGA. After removal of 1 base from V and 6 bases from J, the junction contained 3 bases not matched to a gene. The CDR3 loop spans 14 amino acids. CDR3 protein: CASSLRTGGNEQFF. The CDR3 coding sequence is TGTGCCAGCAGCTTAAGGACAGGAGGCAATGAGCAGTTCTTC.

In this sample, this clone turned up a few times. V gene TRBV12-5 combines with J gene TRBJ2-1; D is possibly TRBD2 (6 bases). Trimming took off 3 bases at V and 11 bases at J, with 44 bases between the two ends. From germline, CDR1 is LGHNT and CDR2 FRNRAP. The CDR3 loop spans 23 amino acids. The CDR3 protein is CASGFLSPIVLGRAAGNEGKQFF. CDR3 coding DNA: TGTGCTAGTGGTTTCCTCTCTCCGATAGTGTTGGGACGGGCGGCGGGGAACGAGGGGAAGCAGTTCTTC.

The rearrangement joins TRBV28 to TRBJ1-1, with D possibly being TRBD1 (6 bases). The germline V gene has CDR1 MDHEN and CDR2 SYDVKM. Deletions cut 2 bases from V and 3 bases from J, with 16 bases between. CDR3 size: 16 residues. DNA of the CDR3: TGTGCCAGCAGTTTAGGGGGGGGCCGCCTCCACACTGAAGCTTTCTTT. Its protein is CASSLGGGRLHTEAFF.